This T cell receptor beta chain emerged from a study of shared T cell receptors in the human thymus. Only in-frame clones appear in the TCRdb table, and some are missing; sequencing was by immunoSEQ multiplex PCR. The data hold hundreds of thousands of clones, with roughly 90% observed a single time. J gave up 1 base and V 7 bases, and 10 bases lay outside the gene matches. This CDR3 comprises 16 residues. Looked up from germline, CDR1 is LNHDA and CDR2 is SQIVND (reference sequence). The same specimen was also included in a second study, on human thymus T cells. That paper states: Infants served as donors; they were healthy and Finnish and were having corrective surgery for congenital heart defects. Corrective cardiac operations yielded the resected thymus tissue. Unrelated individuals reportedly shared highly overlapping thymic TCR repertoires.

The sequence was obtained from a boy younger than two with a congenital heart defect. Sequenced input: thymocytes. The J gene is TRBJ2-5, the V gene TRBV19; 9 positions agree with TRBD2. The CDR3 DNA is TGTGCCAGTACCCTCGAGGGGCGGGAGGGCCAAGAGACCCAGTACTTC. Amino acids: CASTLEGREGQETQYF.